This T cell receptor beta chain stems from a study of T cells in Graves' hyperthyroidism and ophthalmopathy. Investigators excluded patients with uncontrolled infection, other autoimmune disease, pregnancy or lactation. Drawn at first hyperthyroidism diagnosis, the blood sample preceded any ophthalmopathy symptoms. RNA transcripts yielded amplified TCR beta CDR3 regions. Researchers ran a first-round RT-PCR on the TCR CDR3 using the HTBI primer set. TCRdb fed the multiplex PCR reads into MiXCR, producing one record per CDR3 protein. Of approximately 260,000 distinct CDR3 sequences listed, roughly 15% are singletons. CDR3 length: 15 residues. Germline CDR1 DFQATT, CDR2 SNEGSKA (reference sequence). J gave up 2 bases and V 6 bases, and 12 bases lay outside the gene matches. This clonotype has only a few counts.

The chain couples TRBV20-1 to TRBJ2-7; TRBD2 matches 8 bases. Sequenced input: blood. This clonotype originated in a woman between 45 and 65 years old with Graves' hyperthyroidism that later progressed to Graves' ophthalmopathy. The DNA for the CDR3 is TGCAGTGCCCACCTCCCACGGGAGGGCCCCTACGAGCAGTACTTC. As protein: CSAHLPREGPYEQYF.